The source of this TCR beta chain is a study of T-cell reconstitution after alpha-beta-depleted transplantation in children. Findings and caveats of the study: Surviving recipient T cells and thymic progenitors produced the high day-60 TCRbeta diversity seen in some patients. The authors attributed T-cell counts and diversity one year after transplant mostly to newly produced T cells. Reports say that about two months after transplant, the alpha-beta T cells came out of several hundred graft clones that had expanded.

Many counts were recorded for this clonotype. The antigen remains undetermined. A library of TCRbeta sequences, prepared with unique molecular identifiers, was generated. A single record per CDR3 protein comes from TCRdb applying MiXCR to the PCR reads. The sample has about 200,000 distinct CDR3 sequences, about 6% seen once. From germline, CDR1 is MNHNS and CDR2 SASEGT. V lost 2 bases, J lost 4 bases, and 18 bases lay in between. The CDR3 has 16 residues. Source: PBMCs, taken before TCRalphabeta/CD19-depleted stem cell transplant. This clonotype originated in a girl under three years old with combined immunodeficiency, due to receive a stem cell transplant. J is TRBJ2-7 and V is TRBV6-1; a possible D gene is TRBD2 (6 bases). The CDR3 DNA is TGTGCCAGCAGTGAACCAGTTGCGGGGAATTGGTACGAGCAGTACTTC. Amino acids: CASSEPVAGNWYEQYF.